These T cell receptor beta chains were read from a single sample in a study of PD-1 blockade in mismatch repair-deficient tumors. TCRdb's table, derived via immunoSEQ multiplex PCR, lists solely in-frame clones and lacks some. The sample records about 16,000 clones, roughly 83% being singletons. This material consisted of PBMCs, taken before pembrolizumab treatment. The receptors derive from an adult with mismatch repair-deficient cancer. Each CDR3 is given with its conserved first and last residue. The order of the fields is J gene, V gene, CDR3 length, D gene, clone size, CDR3 protein, CDR3 DNA. A D gene is named only where the DNA matches it firmly. Size is stated for part of the rows, as once, few or many counts, or as a class when the clone is expanded.

J gene: TRBJ2-3
V gene: TRBV5-1
CDR3 length: 15
D gene: -
clone size: -
CDR3 protein: CASSSRTASTDTQYF
CDR3 DNA: TGCGCCAGCAGCTCTCGGACCGCTAGCACAGATACGCAGTATTTT

J gene: TRBJ2-3
V gene: TRBV7-8
CDR3 length: 16
D gene: TRBD2
clone size: -
CDR3 protein: CASSLRSGISTDTQYF
CDR3 DNA: TGTGCCAGCAGCTTAAGAAGCGGGATAAGCACAGATACGCAGTATTTT

J gene: TRBJ2-5
V gene: TRBV29-1
CDR3 length: 11
D gene: -
clone size: -
CDR3 protein: CSVSGRETQYF
CDR3 DNA: TGCAGCGTTTCAGGTCGGGAGACCCAGTACTTC

J gene: TRBJ2-7
V gene: TRBV10-3
CDR3 length: 21
D gene: TRBD2
clone size: -
CDR3 protein: CAISVSILTLAGGWEPYEQYF
CDR3 DNA: TGTGCCATCAGTGTCTCGATTTTAACACTAGCGGGAGGGTGGGAACCCTACGAGCAGTACTTC

J gene: TRBJ2-7
V gene: TRBV9
CDR3 length: 15
D gene: TRBD1
clone size: medium-sized
CDR3 protein: CASSPPGTGWAEQYF
CDR3 DNA: TGTGCCAGCAGCCCCCCCGGGACAGGGTGGGCCGAGCAGTACTTC

J gene: TRBJ1-1
V gene: TRBV7-9
CDR3 length: 14
D gene: -
clone size: once
CDR3 protein: CASSFQDVNTEAFF
CDR3 DNA: TGTGCCAGCAGCTTCCAAGACGTGAACACTGAAGCTTTCTTT

J gene: TRBJ1-5
V gene: TRBV6-1
CDR3 length: 15
D gene: -
clone size: once
CDR3 protein: CASTRDLIPDQPQHF
CDR3 DNA: TGTGCCAGCACCCGGGACCTCATACCGGATCAGCCCCAGCATTTT

J gene: TRBJ1-4
V gene: TRBV13
CDR3 length: 17
D gene: -
clone size: -
CDR3 protein: CASSWGVDPLGIEKLFF
CDR3 DNA: TGTGCCAGCAGCTGGGGTGTAGACCCCCTGGGGATTGAAAAACTGTTTTTT

J gene: TRBJ2-1
V gene: TRBV6-5
CDR3 length: 11
D gene: -
clone size: -
CDR3 protein: CASIGSNEQFF
CDR3 DNA: TGTGCCAGCATAGGGAGCAATGAGCAGTTCTTC

J gene: TRBJ2-1
V gene: TRBV2
CDR3 length: 11
D gene: -
clone size: -
CDR3 protein: CASSNINEQFF
CDR3 DNA: TGTGCCAGCAGTAACATAAATGAGCAGTTCTTC

J gene: TRBJ2-6
V gene: TRBV4-3
CDR3 length: 16
D gene: TRBD1
clone size: -
CDR3 protein: CASSQSGGSGANVLTF
CDR3 DNA: TGCGCCAGCAGCCAATCAGGGGGCTCTGGGGCCAACGTCCTGACTTTC

J gene: TRBJ2-5
V gene: TRBV5-8
CDR3 length: 16
D gene: -
clone size: -
CDR3 protein: CASILLPGPSIETQYF
CDR3 DNA: TGTGCCAGCATTCTTTTACCGGGACCGTCAATAGAGACCCAGTACTTC

J gene: TRBJ2-1
V gene: TRBV2
CDR3 length: 13
D gene: -
clone size: -
CDR3 protein: CASRFSSYNEQFF
CDR3 DNA: TGTGCCAGCAGATTTAGCTCCTACAATGAGCAGTTCTTC

J gene: TRBJ2-1
V gene: TRBV5-1
CDR3 length: 13
D gene: -
clone size: -
CDR3 protein: CASRLAAYNEQFF
CDR3 DNA: TGCGCCAGCAGGTTAGCGGCCTACAATGAGCAGTTCTTC

J gene: TRBJ1-3
V gene: TRBV4-1
CDR3 length: 15
D gene: -
clone size: -
CDR3 protein: CASSQGTFSGNTIYF
CDR3 DNA: TGCGCCAGCAGCCAGGGGACGTTCTCTGGAAACACCATATATTTT

J gene: TRBJ2-7
V gene: TRBV28
CDR3 length: 14
D gene: -
clone size: once
CDR3 protein: CASRSMTPPYEQYF
CDR3 DNA: TGTGCCAGCCGGTCCATGACTCCCCCTTACGAGCAGTACTTC

J gene: TRBJ2-1
V gene: TRBV5-6
CDR3 length: 19
D gene: TRBD2
clone size: few
CDR3 protein: CASSLGGLAGIFVYNEQFF
CDR3 DNA: TGTGCCAGCAGCTTGGGGGGACTAGCGGGTATTTTCGTCTACAATGAGCAGTTCTTC

J gene: TRBJ2-2
V gene: TRBV5-6
CDR3 length: 19
D gene: TRBD1
clone size: few
CDR3 protein: CASSQNGQGRGSNTGELFF
CDR3 DNA: TGTGCCAGCAGCCAGAATGGACAGGGAAGGGGATCGAACACCGGGGAGCTGTTTTTT

J gene: TRBJ2-3
V gene: TRBV18
CDR3 length: 13
D gene: -
clone size: -
CDR3 protein: CASSPPSSDTQYF
CDR3 DNA: TGTGCCAGCTCACCACCGTCTAGCGATACGCAGTATTTT

J gene: TRBJ1-5
V gene: TRBV27
CDR3 length: 13
D gene: TRBD1
clone size: -
CDR3 protein: CATAQGANQPQHF
CDR3 DNA: TGTGCCACCGCACAGGGGGCCAATCAGCCCCAGCATTTT

J gene: TRBJ2-1
V gene: TRBV18
CDR3 length: 17
D gene: TRBD2
clone size: -
CDR3 protein: CASSPPIAGGGYNEQFF
CDR3 DNA: TGTGCCAGCTCACCCCCAATTGCGGGAGGAGGCTACAATGAGCAGTTCTTC

J gene: TRBJ2-7
V gene: TRBV6-5
CDR3 length: 13
D gene: -
clone size: -
CDR3 protein: CASSYRSGYEQYF
CDR3 DNA: TGTGCCAGCAGTTACCGTAGCGGCTACGAGCAGTACTTC

J gene: TRBJ1-2
V gene: TRBV10-3
CDR3 length: 13
D gene: -
clone size: -
CDR3 protein: CAISDSVTGGYTF
CDR3 DNA: TGTGCCATCAGTGACTCTGTGACGGGTGGCTACACCTTC

J gene: TRBJ1-5
V gene: TRBV5-6
CDR3 length: 15
D gene: -
clone size: -
CDR3 protein: CASSLGLLPNQPQHF
CDR3 DNA: TGTGCCAGCAGCTTGGGGTTATTACCAAATCAGCCCCAGCATTTT

J gene: TRBJ2-2
V gene: TRBV27
CDR3 length: 17
D gene: TRBD1
clone size: -
CDR3 protein: CASSSLKDRVITGELFF
CDR3 DNA: TGTGCCAGCAGTTCCCTAAAAGACAGGGTAATCACCGGGGAGCTGTTTTTT

J gene: TRBJ2-7
V gene: TRBV5-5
CDR3 length: 14
D gene: TRBD2
clone size: few
CDR3 protein: CASSLTSDNYEQYF
CDR3 DNA: TGTGCCAGCAGCCTCACTAGCGATAACTACGAGCAGTACTTC

J gene: TRBJ2-3
V gene: TRBV6-4
CDR3 length: 15
D gene: TRBD2
clone size: large
CDR3 protein: CASSDGSGSTDTQYF
CDR3 DNA: TGTGCCAGCAGTGACGGGAGCGGGAGTACAGATACGCAGTATTTT

J gene: TRBJ1-5
V gene: TRBV6-5
CDR3 length: 12
D gene: -
clone size: -
CDR3 protein: CAAGRASGPQHF
CDR3 DNA: TGTGCCGCTGGGCGGGCTAGCGGGCCCCAGCATTTT

J gene: TRBJ2-7
V gene: TRBV27
CDR3 length: 16
D gene: -
clone size: -
CDR3 protein: CASSLAGPTPSYEQYF
CDR3 DNA: TGTGCCAGCAGTTTAGCGGGCCCAACTCCCTCCTACGAGCAGTACTTC

J gene: TRBJ2-5
V gene: TRBV19
CDR3 length: 14
D gene: -
clone size: -
CDR3 protein: CASSTSGIWETQYF
CDR3 DNA: TGTGCCAGTAGTACTTCAGGGATATGGGAGACCCAGTACTTC

J gene: TRBJ2-5
V gene: TRBV7-8
CDR3 length: 19
D gene: TRBD2
clone size: -
CDR3 protein: CASSRDGTSRRFLEETQYF
CDR3 DNA: TGTGCCAGCAGCCGTGACGGGACTAGCAGAAGATTTTTGGAAGAGACCCAGTACTTC

J gene: TRBJ2-1
V gene: TRBV7-9
CDR3 length: 14
D gene: -
clone size: -
CDR3 protein: CASSPRTAYNEQFF
CDR3 DNA: TGTGCCAGCAGCCCAAGGACAGCCTACAATGAGCAGTTCTTC

J gene: TRBJ2-7
V gene: TRBV7-9
CDR3 length: 13
D gene: -
clone size: -
CDR3 protein: CASSLPGSYEQYF
CDR3 DNA: TGTGCCAGCAGCTTACCGGGAAGCTACGAGCAGTACTTC

J gene: TRBJ2-5
V gene: TRBV11-2
CDR3 length: 15
D gene: -
clone size: once
CDR3 protein: CASSRLIGFQETQYF
CDR3 DNA: TGTGCCAGCAGCCGGCTTATCGGCTTTCAAGAGACCCAGTACTTC

J gene: TRBJ2-1
V gene: TRBV7-2
CDR3 length: 15
D gene: TRBD2
clone size: -
CDR3 protein: CASSLTTSPYNEQFF
CDR3 DNA: TGTGCCAGCAGCTTAACGACTAGCCCATACAATGAGCAGTTCTTC

J gene: TRBJ2-1
V gene: TRBV2
CDR3 length: 13
D gene: -
clone size: -
CDR3 protein: CASSPRGPGEQFF
CDR3 DNA: TGTGCCAGCAGTCCGCGGGGGCCGGGTGAGCAGTTCTTC

J gene: TRBJ1-2
V gene: TRBV6-1
CDR3 length: 14
D gene: -
clone size: -
CDR3 protein: CASSGLGHFYGYTF
CDR3 DNA: TGTGCCAGCAGTGGCTTAGGACATTTCTATGGCTACACCTTC